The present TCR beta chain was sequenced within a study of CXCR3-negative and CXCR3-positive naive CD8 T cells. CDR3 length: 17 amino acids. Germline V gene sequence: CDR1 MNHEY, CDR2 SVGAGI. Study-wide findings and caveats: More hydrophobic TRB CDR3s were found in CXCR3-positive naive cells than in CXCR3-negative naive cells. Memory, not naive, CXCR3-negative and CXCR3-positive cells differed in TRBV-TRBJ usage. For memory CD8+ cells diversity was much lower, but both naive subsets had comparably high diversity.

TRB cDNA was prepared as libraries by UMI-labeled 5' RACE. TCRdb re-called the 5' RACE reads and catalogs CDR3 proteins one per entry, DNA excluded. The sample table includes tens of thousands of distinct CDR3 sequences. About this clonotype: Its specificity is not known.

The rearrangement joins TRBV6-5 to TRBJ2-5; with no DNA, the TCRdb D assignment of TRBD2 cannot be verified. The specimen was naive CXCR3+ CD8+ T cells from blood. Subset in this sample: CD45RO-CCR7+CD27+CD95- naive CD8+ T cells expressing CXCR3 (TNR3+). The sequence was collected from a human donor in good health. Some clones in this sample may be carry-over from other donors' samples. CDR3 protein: CASSYFPAGGLGETQYF.